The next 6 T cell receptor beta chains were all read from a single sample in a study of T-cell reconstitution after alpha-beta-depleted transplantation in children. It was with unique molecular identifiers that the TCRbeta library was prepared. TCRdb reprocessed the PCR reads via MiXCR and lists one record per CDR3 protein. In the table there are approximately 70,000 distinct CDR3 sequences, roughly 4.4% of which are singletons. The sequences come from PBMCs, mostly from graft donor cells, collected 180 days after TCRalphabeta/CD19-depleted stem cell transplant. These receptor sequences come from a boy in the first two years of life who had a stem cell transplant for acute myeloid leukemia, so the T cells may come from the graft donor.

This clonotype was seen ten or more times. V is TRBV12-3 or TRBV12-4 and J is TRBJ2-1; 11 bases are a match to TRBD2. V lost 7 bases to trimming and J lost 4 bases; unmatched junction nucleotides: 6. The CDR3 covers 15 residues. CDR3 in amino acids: CASTKLAGVYNEQFF. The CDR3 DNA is TGTGCCAGCACCAAACTAGCGGGGGTATACAATGAGCAGTTCTTC.

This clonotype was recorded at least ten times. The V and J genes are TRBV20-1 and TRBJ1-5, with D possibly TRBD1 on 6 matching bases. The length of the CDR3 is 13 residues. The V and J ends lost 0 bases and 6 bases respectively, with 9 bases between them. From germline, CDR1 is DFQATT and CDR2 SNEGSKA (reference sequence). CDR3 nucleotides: TGCAGTGCTAGAGAGGCAGGGGTTCAGCCCCAGCATTTT. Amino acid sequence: CSAREAGVQPQHF.

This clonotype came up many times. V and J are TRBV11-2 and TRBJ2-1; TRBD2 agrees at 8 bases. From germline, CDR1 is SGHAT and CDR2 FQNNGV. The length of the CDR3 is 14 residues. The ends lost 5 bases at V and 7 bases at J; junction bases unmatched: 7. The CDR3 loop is CASSQPGGPNEQFF. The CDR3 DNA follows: TGTGCCAGCAGCCAGCCGGGGGGGCCTAATGAGCAGTTCTTC.

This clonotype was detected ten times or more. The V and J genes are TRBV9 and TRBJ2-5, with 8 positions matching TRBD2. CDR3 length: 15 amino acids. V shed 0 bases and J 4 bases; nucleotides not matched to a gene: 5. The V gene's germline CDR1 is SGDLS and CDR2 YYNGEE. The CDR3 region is CASSVGDGGGETQYF. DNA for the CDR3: TGTGCCAGCAGCGTAGGGGACGGGGGGGGAGAGACCCAGTACTTC.

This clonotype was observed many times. CDR3 in amino acids: CASSLHRGNQPQHF. The CDR3 DNA is TGTGCCAGCAGCCTCCACAGGGGTAATCAGCCCCAGCATTTT. This chain uses TRBV12-3 or TRBV12-4 with TRBJ1-5, with TRBD1 matching over 7 bases. Losses at the gene ends were 6 bases for V and 4 bases for J; bases not matched to a gene: 6. The CDR3 extends over 14 amino acids.

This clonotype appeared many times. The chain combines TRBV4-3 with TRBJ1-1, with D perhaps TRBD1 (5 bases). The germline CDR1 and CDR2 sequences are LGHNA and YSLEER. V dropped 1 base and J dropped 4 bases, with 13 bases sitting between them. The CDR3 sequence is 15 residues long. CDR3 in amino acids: CASSQGAGYTTEAFF. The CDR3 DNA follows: TGCGCCAGCAGCCAAGGGGCAGGGTATACCACTGAAGCTTTCTTT.